The 9 T cell receptor beta chains below were found in one sample sequenced in a study of T cells in Graves' hyperthyroidism and ophthalmopathy. TCR beta CDR3 regions were amplified from RNA. The TCR CDR3 first-round RT-PCR relied on the HTBI primer set. TCRdb itself ran the multiplex PCR reads through MiXCR, one entry per CDR3 protein. The repertoire holds 200,000 to 250,000 distinct CDR3 sequences, approximately 17% seen once, with roughly 50% in the top ten. Material for sequencing was blood. The receptors were gathered from a man between 45 and 60 years old with Graves' hyperthyroidism.

The chain employs TRBV10-3 and TRBJ2-5; D might be TRBD1 or TRBD2, each matching 5 bases. Germline loops: CDR1 ENHRY, CDR2 SYGVKD. There are 13 residues in the CDR3. Trimming shortened V by 11 bases and J by 5 bases, and 18 bases separated the two germline ends. The CDR3: CAGAGQEWETQYF. CDR3 nucleotide sequence: TGTGCCGGGGCGGGCCAAGAGTGGGAGACCCAGTACTTC.

The chain joins TRBV4-1 to TRBJ1-5; 7 positions match TRBD1. CDR1 is MGHRA and CDR2 is YSYEKL in the germline V gene. This CDR3 region has 16 residues. V lost 1 base and J lost 0; bases outside the gene matches: 3. The CDR3, as DNA: TGCGCCAGCAGCCAAGTGACAGGGAATAGCAATCAGCCCCAGCATTTT. It yields the protein CASSQVTGNSNQPQHF.

The V and J genes are TRBV7-9 and TRBJ1-3, with a possible D match to TRBD1 (5 bases). Germline CDR1 reads SEHNR; CDR2 reads FQNEAQ (reference sequence). V dropped 4 bases and J dropped 7 bases, with 14 bases sitting between them. The length of the CDR3 is 14 residues. CDR3 protein: CASSSPGPWNTIYF. The CDR3 DNA follows: TGTGCCAGCAGCTCCCCGGGACCCTGGAACACCATATATTTT.

This chain uses TRBV29-1 with TRBJ2-1; TRBD2 agrees at 15 bases. The V gene's germline CDR1 is SQVTM and CDR2 ANQGSEA. V gave up 7 bases and J gave up 5 bases; unmatched junction bases: 6. The CDR3 covers 15 residues. This chain's CDR3 is CSAGTSGRIHNEQFF. DNA of the CDR3: TGCAGCGCCGGGACTAGCGGGAGGATTCACAATGAGCAGTTCTTC.

This clonotype has only a few counts. The gene calls are TRBV9 and TRBJ2-1; 9 bases are shared with TRBD2. Germline V gene lookup returns CDR1 SGDLS and CDR2 YYNGEE. J lost 4 bases, V lost 3 bases, and 8 bases had no gene match. This CDR3 spans 16 amino acids. The CDR3 is CASSAPLAGSYNEQFF. Written as DNA, the CDR3 is TGTGCCAGCAGCGCCCCTCTAGCGGGGTCATACAATGAGCAGTTCTTC.

This clonotype was seen at least ten times. J is TRBJ2-3 and V is TRBV7-9; no clear D. V was pared by 3 bases and J by 6 bases, with 16 bases between. The CDR3 sequence is 15 residues long. The germline CDR1 and CDR2 sequences are SEHNR and FQNEAQ (reference sequence). The CDR3 reads CASSFGTTELDTQYF. The CDR3 DNA sequence: TGTGCCAGCAGCTTCGGAACCACGGAATTGGATACGCAGTATTTT.

This clonotype was observed a handful of times. V gene TRBV12-3 or TRBV12-4 combines with J gene TRBJ1-5; D not resolved. The CDR3 runs to 13 residues. The V and J ends lost 3 bases and 4 bases respectively, with 7 bases between them. CDR3 residues: CASSFGENQPQHF. In nucleotides, the CDR3 is TGTGCCAGCAGTTTTGGGGAAAATCAGCCCCAGCATTTT.

This clonotype was seen a few times. The chain couples TRBV7-9 to TRBJ1-3, with 9 bases identical to TRBD1. CDR3 length: 16 amino acids. Trimming removed 6 bases from V and 1 base from J; junction bases left unmatched: 7. From germline, CDR1 is SEHNR and CDR2 FQNEAQ (reference sequence). For the CDR3, the DNA is TGTGCCAGCAGTTCGACCGGGACAGGGTCTGGAAACACCATATATTTT. Amino acids: CASSSTGTGSGNTIYF.

The J gene is TRBJ2-1, the V gene TRBV14, with a tentative D call TRBD2 (6 bases). The CDR3 covers 15 residues. V lost 1 base and J 0 bases, leaving 7 bases between the germline ends. Germline CDR1 SGHDN, CDR2 FVKESK. CDR3: CASSQVAASYNEQFF. CDR3 in DNA: TGTGCCAGCAGCCAAGTAGCGGCCTCCTACAATGAGCAGTTCTTC.